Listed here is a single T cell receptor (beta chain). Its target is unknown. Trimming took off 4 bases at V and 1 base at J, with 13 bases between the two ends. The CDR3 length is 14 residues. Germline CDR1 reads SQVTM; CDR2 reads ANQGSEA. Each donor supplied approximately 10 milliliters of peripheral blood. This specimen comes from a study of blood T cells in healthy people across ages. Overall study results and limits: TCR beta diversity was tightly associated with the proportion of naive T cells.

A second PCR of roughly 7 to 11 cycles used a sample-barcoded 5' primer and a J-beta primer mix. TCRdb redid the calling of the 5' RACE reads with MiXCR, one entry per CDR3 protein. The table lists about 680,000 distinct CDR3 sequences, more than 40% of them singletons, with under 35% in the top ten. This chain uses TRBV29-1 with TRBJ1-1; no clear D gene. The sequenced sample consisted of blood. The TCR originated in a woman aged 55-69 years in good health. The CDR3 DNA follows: TGCAGCGTTGTAGAGGCTCGCAGGAACACTGAAGCTTTCTTT. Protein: CSVVEARRNTEAFF.